The source of this T cell receptor (beta chain) is a study of early T cells in non-severe SARS-CoV-2 infection. The CDR3 spans 13 residues. Trimming left V 5 bases short and J 0 bases short, with 7 bases between. CDR1 is ENHRY, CDR2 SYGVKD, per germline. At least ten counts were recorded for this clonotype. Via MiXCR, TCRdb re-called the 5' RACE reads, giving one row per CDR3 protein. Of some 39,000 distinct CDR3 sequences in the sample, 6% to 8.5% were seen once. The chain employs TRBV10-3 and TRBJ2-5; D unclear. The receptor was isolated from an adult who was a healthcare worker with PCR-confirmed SARS-CoV-2 infection or an uninfected control (not recorded which). Material for sequencing was whole blood. This chain's CDR3 is CAISWTHQETQYF. For the CDR3, the DNA is TGTGCCATCAGTTGGACCCACCAAGAGACCCAGTACTTC.